A selection of T cell receptor beta chains follows, all from one sample in a study of cytomegalovirus exposure and HLA in healthy donors. Libraries were prepared by immunoSEQ multiplex PCR; TCRdb keeps only in-frame clonotypes and omits some of them. The sample has some 130,000 clones, about 80% seen once. Sequencing input: PBMCs. Receptors were obtained from a man younger than 40 in good health and CMV-seronegative. Both conserved end residues are part of each CDR3. A D gene is named only where the DNA matches it firmly.

cdr3_nt,cdr3_aa,d_call,v_call,j_call
TGTGCCACCAGCAGAGTCAGGGGGCTTCGAGACTCTGGGGCCAACGTCCTGACTTTC,CATSRVRGLRDSGANVLTF,TRBD1,TRBV15,TRBJ2-6
TGTGCCAGCAGCTCAGGGAGGGGAGCAGATACGCAGTATTTT,CASSSGRGADTQYF,TRBD2,TRBV5-6,TRBJ2-3
TGTGCCAGCTCCTTAACCCTCCGGGACAGGGGCTACGAGCAGTACTTC,CASSLTLRDRGYEQYF,TRBD1,TRBV27,TRBJ2-7
TGTGCCAGCAGTTATTCCGGGACTAGCAGATCCTACGAGCAGTACTTC,CASSYSGTSRSYEQYF,TRBD2,TRBV6-5,TRBJ2-7
TGCAGCGTTCGTTCTCCGGGACAGCCCTACGAGCAGTACTTC,CSVRSPGQPYEQYF,TRBD1,TRBV29-1,TRBJ2-7
TGCGCCAGCAGCTCGACAGGTTCGACTGAAGCTTTCTTT,CASSSTGSTEAFF,-,TRBV5-1,TRBJ1-1
TGTGCCAGCGGTGAAGCGGGCAGGGATGGCTACACCTTC,CASGEAGRDGYTF,-,TRBV6-1,TRBJ1-2
TGTGCCACGGGGGGCGGTGGGGCCAACGTCCTGACTTTC,CATGGGGANVLTF,-,TRBV9,TRBJ2-6
TGTGCCAGCAGCTTGGCCGGCAGGGGCCCTATCCACGAGCAGTACTTC,CASSLAGRGPIHEQYF,-,TRBV5-6,TRBJ2-7
TGCGCCAGCAGCCAAGACTGTGAAGCTTTCTTT,CASSQDCEAFF,-,TRBV4-1,TRBJ1-1